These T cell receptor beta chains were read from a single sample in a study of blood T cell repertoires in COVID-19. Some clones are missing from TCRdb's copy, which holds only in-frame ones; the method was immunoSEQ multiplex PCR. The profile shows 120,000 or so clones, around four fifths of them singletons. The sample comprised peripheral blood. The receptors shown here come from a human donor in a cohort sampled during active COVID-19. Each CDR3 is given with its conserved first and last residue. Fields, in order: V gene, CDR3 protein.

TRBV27,CASSAGGLGLNTEAFF
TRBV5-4,CASSPDPGGFEQYF
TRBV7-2,CASSGGTGLYGYTF
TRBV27,CASRSGAGTQETQYF
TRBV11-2,CASSLPRDRGYGYTF
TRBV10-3,CAISESTQRETQYF
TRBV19,CASRPSGQSNSPLHF
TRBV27,CASSLRTGGRNNEQFF
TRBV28,CASSLYGGLNTEAFF
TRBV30,CAWSPGQGRGYTF
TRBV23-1,CASTTKPAGYEQYF
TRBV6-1,CASSEAGRQETQYF
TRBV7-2,CASSWTSGYNEQFF
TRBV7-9,CASSRGQGRPDTQYF
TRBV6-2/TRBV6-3,CASSSLITVLAIHYEQYF
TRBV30,CAWSVGGPLAKNIQYF
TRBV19,CASSTLQQVPNYGYTF
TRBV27,CASGRGKYNSPLHF
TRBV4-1,CASSQASSGANVLTF
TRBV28,CASSQIYEQYF
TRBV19,CASSRSGQGGEKLFF
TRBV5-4,CASSITGTGDYQPQHF
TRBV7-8,CASSLIGRGQGTLETQYF
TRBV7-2,CASRATSGEWDIQYF
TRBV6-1,CASSDSRLAKNIQYF
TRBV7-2,CASSLQGAFGYGYTF
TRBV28,CASSPSYYGYTF
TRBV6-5,CASNRRTGDTEAFF
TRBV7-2,CASSSTSGGTRDTQYF
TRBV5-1,CASSLIRQGRSDTQYF
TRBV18,CASSPQGSAGNTIYF
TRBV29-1,CSVKRTVSTEAFF
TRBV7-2,CASRRGQLYGYTF
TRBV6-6,CASSPINPTGVYNLYPYGYTF
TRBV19,CASSIWGGGDTQYF
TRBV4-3,CASSQDRGNSPLHF
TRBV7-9,CASSISGVTDTQYF
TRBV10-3,CAISETVYEQYF
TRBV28,CASSLFIGNQPQHF
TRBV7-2,CASSPGTEAYEQYF
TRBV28,CASSLKGVLGYTF
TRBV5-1,CASSWQQGFNTEAFF
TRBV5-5,CASSLTSGGTYEQYF